This T cell receptor (beta chain) appears in the sequencing data of a study of T cells after yellow fever vaccination. Study at large: Researchers used SMART-Seq v4 Ultra Low Input to prepare fractions that had low cell numbers. Study findings and constraints: Weaker in magnitude, the secondary response showed a faster peak on day 5 versus 15. Post-booster repertoires again held most primary-vaccination clones (about 95% CD4, roughly 88% CD8).

The CDR3 spans 13 residues. V was trimmed by 6 bases and J by 4 bases, leaving 11 bases between them. Germline CDR1 and CDR2: SGDLS and YYNGEE. This clonotype was seen ten or more times. What it recognizes is unknown. Synthesis of TCR cDNA relied on 5'RACE template switching, which attached a universal primer site and UMIs. TCRdb re-called the 5' RACE reads with MiXCR, one entry per CDR3 protein. The table lists about 250,000 distinct CDR3 sequences, roughly 3.5% of them singletons. This chain connects TRBV9 to TRBJ2-1; D unclear. This sequence was found in a man younger than 35 who received the YFV17D yellow fever vaccine. Sequenced here: PBMCs, sampled 15 days after the yellow fever booster vaccination. CDR3 bases: TGTGCCAGCACCGGAAGCCAATACAATGAGCAGTTCTTC. Its protein product is CASTGSQYNEQFF. Looking up the rest from reference TRBV9 and TRBJ2-1 gives the full variable domain: DSGVTQTPKHLITATGQRVTLRCSPRSGDLSVYWYQQSLDQGLQFLIQYYNGEERAKGNILERFSAQQFPDLHSELNLSSLELGDSALYFCASTGSQYNEQFFGPGTRLTVL.